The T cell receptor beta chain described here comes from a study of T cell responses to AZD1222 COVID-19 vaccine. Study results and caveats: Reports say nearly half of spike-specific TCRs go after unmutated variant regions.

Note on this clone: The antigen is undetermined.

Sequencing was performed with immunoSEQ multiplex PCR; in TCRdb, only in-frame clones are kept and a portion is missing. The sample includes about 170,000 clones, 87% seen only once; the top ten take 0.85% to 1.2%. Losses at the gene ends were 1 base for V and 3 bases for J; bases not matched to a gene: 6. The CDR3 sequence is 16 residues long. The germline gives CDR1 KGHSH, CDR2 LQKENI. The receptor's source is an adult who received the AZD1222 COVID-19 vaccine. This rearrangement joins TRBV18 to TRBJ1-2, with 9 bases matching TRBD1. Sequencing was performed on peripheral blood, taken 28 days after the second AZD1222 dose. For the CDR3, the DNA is TGTGCCAGCTCACCACGGGGACAGGGAGGAGACTATGGCTACACCTTC. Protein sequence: CASSPRGQGGDYGYTF.